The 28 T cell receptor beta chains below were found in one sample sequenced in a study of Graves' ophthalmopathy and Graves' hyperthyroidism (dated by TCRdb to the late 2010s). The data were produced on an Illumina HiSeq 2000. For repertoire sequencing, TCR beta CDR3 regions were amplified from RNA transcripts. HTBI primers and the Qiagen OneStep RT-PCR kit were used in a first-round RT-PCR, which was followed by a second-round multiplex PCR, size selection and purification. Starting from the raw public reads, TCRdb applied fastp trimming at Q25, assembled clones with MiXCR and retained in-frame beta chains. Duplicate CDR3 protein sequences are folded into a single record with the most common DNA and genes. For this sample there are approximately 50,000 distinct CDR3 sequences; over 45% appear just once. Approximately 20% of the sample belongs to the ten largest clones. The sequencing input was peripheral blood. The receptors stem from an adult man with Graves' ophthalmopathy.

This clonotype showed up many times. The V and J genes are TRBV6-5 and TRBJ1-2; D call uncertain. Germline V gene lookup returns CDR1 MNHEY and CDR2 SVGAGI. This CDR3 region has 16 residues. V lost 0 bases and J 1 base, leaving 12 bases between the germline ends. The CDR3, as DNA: TGTGCCAGCAGTTACTCGGGAATGGTCGATAACTATGGCTACACCTTC. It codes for CASSYSGMVDNYGYTF.

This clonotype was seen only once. CDR3 DNA sequence: TGTGCCAGTAACCCCCGACAGGGAAGTGAAAAACTGTTTTTT. Its protein is CASNPRQGSEKLFF. This chain connects TRBV19 to TRBJ1-4; 7 bases fit TRBD1. Germline CDR1 reads LNHDA; CDR2 reads SQIVND (reference sequence). Unmatched junction bases numbered 9, after V lost 7 bases and J lost 7 bases. The CDR3 has 14 amino acids. Variable domain in full (rest from reference TRBV19 and TRBJ1-4): DGGITQSPKYLFRKEGQNVTLSCEQNLNHDAMYWYRQDPGQGLRLIYYSQIVNDFQKGDIAEGYSVSREKKESFPLTVTSAQKNPTAFYLCASNPRQGSEKLFFGSGTQLSVL.

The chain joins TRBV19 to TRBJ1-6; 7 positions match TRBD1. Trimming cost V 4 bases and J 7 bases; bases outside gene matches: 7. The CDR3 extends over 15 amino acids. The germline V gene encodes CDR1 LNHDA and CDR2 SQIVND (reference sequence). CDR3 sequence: CASSTLRDRNSPLHF. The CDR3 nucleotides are TGTGCCAGTAGTACCCTCCGGGACAGAAATTCACCCCTCCACTTT.

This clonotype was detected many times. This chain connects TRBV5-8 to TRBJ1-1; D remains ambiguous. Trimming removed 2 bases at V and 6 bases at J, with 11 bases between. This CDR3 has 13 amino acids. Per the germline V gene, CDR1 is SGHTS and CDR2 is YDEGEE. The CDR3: CASSFRVGAEAFF. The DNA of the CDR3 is TGTGCCAGCAGCTTTAGGGTCGGGGCTGAAGCTTTCTTT.

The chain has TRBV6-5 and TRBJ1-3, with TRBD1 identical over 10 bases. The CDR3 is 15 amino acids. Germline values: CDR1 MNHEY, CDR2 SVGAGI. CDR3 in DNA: TGTGCATGCCGGGACAGGGGTGAATCTGGAAACACCATATATTTT. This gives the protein CACRDRGESGNTIYF.

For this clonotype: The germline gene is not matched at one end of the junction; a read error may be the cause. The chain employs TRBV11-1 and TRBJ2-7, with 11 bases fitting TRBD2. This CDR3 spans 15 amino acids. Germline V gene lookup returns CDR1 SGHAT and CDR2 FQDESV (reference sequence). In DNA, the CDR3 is TGTGCCAGCAGCTTGCGACTAGCGGGGTACTACGAGCGGTACTTC. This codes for CASSLRLAGYYERYF. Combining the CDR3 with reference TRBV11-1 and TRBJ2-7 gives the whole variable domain EAEVAQSPRYKITEKSQAVAFWCDPISGHATLYWYRQILGQGPELLVQFQDESVVDDSQLPKDRFSAERLKGVDSTLKIQPAELGDSAMYLCASSLRLAGYYERYFGPGTRLTVT.

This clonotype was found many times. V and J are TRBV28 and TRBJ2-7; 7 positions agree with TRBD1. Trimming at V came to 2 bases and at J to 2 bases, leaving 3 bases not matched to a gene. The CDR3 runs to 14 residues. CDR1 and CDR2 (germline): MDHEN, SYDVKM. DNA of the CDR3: TGTGCCAGCAGTTTAGGGACAGCACCCTACGAGCAGTACTTC. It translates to CASSLGTAPYEQYF.

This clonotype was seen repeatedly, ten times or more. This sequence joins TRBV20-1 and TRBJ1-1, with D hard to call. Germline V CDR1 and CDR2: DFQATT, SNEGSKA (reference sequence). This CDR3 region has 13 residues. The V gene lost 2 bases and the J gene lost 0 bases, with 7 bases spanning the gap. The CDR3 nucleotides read TGCAGTGCTAGAAGACGGTTGAACACTGAAGCTTTCTTT. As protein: CSARRRLNTEAFF.

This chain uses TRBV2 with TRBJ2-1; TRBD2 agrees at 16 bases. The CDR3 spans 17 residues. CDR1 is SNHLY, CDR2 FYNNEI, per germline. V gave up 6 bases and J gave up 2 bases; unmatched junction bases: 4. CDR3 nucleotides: TGTGCCAGCAGATCGGGACTAGCGGGAGGGCCCTACAATGAGCAGTTCTTC. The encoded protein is CASRSGLAGGPYNEQFF.

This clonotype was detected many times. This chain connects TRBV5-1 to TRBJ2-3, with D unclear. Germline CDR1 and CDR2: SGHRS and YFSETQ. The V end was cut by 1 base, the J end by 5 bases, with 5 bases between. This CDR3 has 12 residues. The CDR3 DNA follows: TGCGCCAGCAGCTTGCAGCAAGATACGCAGTATTTT. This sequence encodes CASSLQQDTQYF.

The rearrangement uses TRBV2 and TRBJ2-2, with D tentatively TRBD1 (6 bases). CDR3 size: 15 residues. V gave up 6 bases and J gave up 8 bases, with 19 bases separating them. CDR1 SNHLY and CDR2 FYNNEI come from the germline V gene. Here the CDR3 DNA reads TGTGCCAGCAGCTTAGGGGGACCCCCAAGTGGGGAGCTGTTTTTT. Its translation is CASSLGGPPSGELFF.

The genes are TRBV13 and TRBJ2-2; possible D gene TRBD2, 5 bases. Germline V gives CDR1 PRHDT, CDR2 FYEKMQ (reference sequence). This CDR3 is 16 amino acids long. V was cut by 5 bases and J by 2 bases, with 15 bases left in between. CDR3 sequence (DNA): TGTGCCAGCAGCCGGTCGGTGGAGGTCAACACCGGGGAGCTGTTTTTT. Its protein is CASSRSVEVNTGELFF.

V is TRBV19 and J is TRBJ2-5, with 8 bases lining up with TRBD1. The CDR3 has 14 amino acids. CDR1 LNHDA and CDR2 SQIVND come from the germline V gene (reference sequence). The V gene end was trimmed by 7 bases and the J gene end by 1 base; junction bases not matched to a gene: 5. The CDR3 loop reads CASTDRGGQETQYF. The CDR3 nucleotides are TGTGCCAGTACCGACAGGGGTGGCCAAGAGACCCAGTACTTC.

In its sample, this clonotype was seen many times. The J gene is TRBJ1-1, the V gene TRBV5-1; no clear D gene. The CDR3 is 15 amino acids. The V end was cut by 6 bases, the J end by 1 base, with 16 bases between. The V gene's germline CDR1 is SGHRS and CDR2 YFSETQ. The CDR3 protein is CASTRGAEENTEAFF. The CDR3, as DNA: TGCGCCAGCACTCGTGGTGCGGAGGAGAACACTGAAGCTTTCTTT.

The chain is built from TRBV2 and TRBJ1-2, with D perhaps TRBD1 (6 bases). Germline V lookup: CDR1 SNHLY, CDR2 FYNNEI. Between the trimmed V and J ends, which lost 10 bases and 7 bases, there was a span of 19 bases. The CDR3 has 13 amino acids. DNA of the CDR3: TGTGCCACACCAGACAGGCCCTCGGGTGGCTACACCTTC. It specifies CATPDRPSGGYTF.

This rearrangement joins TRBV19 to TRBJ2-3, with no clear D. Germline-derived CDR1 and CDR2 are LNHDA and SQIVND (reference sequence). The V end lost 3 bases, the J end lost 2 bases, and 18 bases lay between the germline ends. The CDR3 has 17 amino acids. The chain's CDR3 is CASSINSDAELTDTQYF. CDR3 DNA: TGTGCCAGTAGTATTAATAGTGACGCCGAGCTCACAGATACGCAGTATTTT.

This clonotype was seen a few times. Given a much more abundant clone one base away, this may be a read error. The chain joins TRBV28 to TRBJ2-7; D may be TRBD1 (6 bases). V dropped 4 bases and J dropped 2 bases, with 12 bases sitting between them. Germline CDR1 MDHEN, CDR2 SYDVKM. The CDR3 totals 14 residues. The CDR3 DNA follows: TGTGCCAGCAGTTCCCGGGACAACGCCTACGAGCAGTACTTC. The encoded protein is CASSSRDNAYEQYF. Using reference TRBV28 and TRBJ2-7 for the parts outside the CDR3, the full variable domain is DVKVTQSSRYLVKRTGEKVFLECVQDMDHENMFWYRQDPGLGLRLIYFSYDVKMKEKGDIPEGYSVSREKKERFSLILESASTNQTSMYLCASSSRDNAYEQYFGPGTRLTVT.

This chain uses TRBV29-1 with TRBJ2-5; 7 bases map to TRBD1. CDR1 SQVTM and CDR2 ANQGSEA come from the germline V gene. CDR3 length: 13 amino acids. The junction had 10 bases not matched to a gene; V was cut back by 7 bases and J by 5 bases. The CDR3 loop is CSAGFGTVETQYF. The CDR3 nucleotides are TGCAGCGCCGGGTTCGGGACAGTCGAGACCCAGTACTTC.

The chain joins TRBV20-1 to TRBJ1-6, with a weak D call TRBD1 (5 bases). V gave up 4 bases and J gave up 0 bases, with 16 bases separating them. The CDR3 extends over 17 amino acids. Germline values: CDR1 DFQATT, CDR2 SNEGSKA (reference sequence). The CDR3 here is CSATQRQLSSYNSPLHF. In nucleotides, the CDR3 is TGCAGTGCTACCCAAAGACAGCTGAGCTCCTATAATTCACCCCTCCACTTT.

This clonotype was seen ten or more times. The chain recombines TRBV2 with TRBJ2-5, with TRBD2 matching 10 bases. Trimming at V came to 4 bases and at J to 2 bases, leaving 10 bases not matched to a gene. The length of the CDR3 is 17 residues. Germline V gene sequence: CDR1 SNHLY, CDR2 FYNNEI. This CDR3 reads CASSVPSGGILQETQYF. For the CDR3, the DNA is TGTGCCAGCAGTGTGCCTAGCGGGGGAATACTACAAGAGACCCAGTACTTC.

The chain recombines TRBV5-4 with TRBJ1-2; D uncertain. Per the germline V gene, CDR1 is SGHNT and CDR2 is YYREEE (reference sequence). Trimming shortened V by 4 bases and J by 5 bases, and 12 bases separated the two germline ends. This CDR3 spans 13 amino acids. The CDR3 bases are TGTGCCAGCAGCATCGGGCCTGATTATGGCTACACCTTC. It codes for CASSIGPDYGYTF.

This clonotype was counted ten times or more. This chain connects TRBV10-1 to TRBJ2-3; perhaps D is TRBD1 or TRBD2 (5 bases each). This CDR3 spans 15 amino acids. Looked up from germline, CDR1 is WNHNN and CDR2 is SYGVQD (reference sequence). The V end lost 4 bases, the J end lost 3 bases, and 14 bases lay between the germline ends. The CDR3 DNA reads TGCGCCAGCAGTGTTGGGGGAGACCGTACAGATACGCAGTATTTT. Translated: CASSVGGDRTDTQYF.

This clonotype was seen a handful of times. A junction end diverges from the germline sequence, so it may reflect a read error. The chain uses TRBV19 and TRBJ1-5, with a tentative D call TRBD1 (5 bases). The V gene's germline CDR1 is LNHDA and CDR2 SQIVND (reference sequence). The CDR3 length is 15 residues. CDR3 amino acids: CASSYARGPNRPQHF. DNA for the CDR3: TGTGCCAGTAGCTATGCGCGGGGCCCCAATCGGCCCCAGCATTTT.

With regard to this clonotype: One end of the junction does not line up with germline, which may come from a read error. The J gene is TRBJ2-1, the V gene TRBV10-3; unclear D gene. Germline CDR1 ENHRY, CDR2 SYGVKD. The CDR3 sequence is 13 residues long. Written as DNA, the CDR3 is TGTGCCATCAGTGAGATGAGAGCAGAGGAGCGGTTCTTC. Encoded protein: CAISEMRAEERFF.

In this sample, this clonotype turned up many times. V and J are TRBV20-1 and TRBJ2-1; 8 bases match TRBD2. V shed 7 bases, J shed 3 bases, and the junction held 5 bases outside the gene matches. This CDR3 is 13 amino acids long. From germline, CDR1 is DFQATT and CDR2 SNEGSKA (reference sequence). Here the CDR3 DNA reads TGCAGTGAAGGTAGCGGGGACTACAATGAGCAGTTCTTC. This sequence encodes CSEGSGDYNEQFF.

The CDR3 DNA follows: TGTGCCAGTAGTATCAAAGGGGTCACTGAAGCTTTCTTT. It specifies CASSIKGVTEAFF. The chain employs TRBV19 and TRBJ1-1; a weak D match, TRBD1 (5 bases). Per the germline V gene, CDR1 is LNHDA and CDR2 is SQIVND (reference sequence). V was trimmed by 3 bases and J by 4 bases, leaving 9 bases between them. This CDR3 comprises 13 residues. Full variable domain (remainder filled in from reference TRBV19 and TRBJ1-1): DGGITQSPKYLFRKEGQNVTLSCEQNLNHDAMYWYRQDPGQGLRLIYYSQIVNDFQKGDIAEGYSVSREKKESFPLTVTSAQKNPTAFYLCASSIKGVTEAFFGQGTRLTVV.

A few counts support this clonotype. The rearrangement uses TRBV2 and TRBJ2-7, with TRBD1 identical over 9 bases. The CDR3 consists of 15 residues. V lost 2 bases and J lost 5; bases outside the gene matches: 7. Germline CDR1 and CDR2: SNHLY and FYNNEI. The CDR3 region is CASSENMDRGHEQYF. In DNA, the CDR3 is TGTGCCAGCAGTGAAAACATGGACAGGGGACACGAGCAGTACTTC.

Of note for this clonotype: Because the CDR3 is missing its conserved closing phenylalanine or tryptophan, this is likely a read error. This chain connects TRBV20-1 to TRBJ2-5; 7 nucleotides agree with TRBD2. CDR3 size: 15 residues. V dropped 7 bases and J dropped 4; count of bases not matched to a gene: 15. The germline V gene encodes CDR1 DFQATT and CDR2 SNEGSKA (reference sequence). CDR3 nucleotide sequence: TGCAGTGGTAGCTACTTACTAGCGATCAGAGAGACCCAGTACCTC. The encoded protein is CSGSYLLAIRETQYL.